The T cell receptor beta chain described here comes from a study of CD8+ T cells in alopecia areata. V dropped 5 bases and J dropped 7; count of bases not matched to a gene: 12. This CDR3 has 16 residues. Germline V gene sequence: CDR1 MNHNY, CDR2 SVGAGI (reference sequence). Treatment here: oral pan-JAK inhibitor, 5-10 mg twice daily. This clone is a singleton in its sample. Extraction and reverse transcription of RNA yielded cDNA as the sequencing template. The data were produced by immunoSEQ multiplex PCR, yet TCRdb's version contains in-frame clones alone and is incomplete. The data show fewer than 250,000 clones, with less than 65% seen just once and about 0.94% held by the top ten.

The sample here was CD4+ T cells sorted from blood, taken at week 24, from a patient treated with tofacitinib. This TCR derives from a human donor with alopecia areata. The rearrangement uses TRBV6-6 and TRBJ2-1; 9 nucleotides agree with TRBD2. The CDR3 spells CASSPPASGGLNEQFF. The CDR3 nucleotides read TGTGCCAGCAGTCCCCCGGCCAGCGGGGGGCTGAATGAGCAGTTCTTC.